This paragraph reports one T cell receptor (beta chain). This entry comes from a study of cytomegalovirus exposure and HLA in healthy donors. The PCR ran on 60 Vbeta and 13 Jbeta primers. Produced via immunoSEQ multiplex PCR; TCRdb's table is partial and in-frame only. The data contain some 130,000 clones, more than 80% of them singletons. The V gene's germline CDR1 is MNHGY and CDR2 SVAAGI. The length of the CDR3 is 11 residues. Trimming left V 5 bases short and J 4 bases short, with 6 bases between. This clonotype was sampled from a young man in good health and CMV-seronegative. The chain is built from TRBV6-9 and TRBJ2-7; D is unresolved. The sequencing sample was made of PBMCs. The CDR3 loop is CASSERYEQYF. DNA for the CDR3: TGTGCCAGCAGTGAGAGATACGAGCAGTACTTC.